The clone carrying this TCR beta chain was observed a handful of times. This sample is part of a study of blood T cells in healthy people across ages. There are 15 residues in the CDR3. Trimming took 0 bases from V and 4 from J, leaving 12 bases between them. Per germline, CDR1 LGHNA and CDR2 YSLEER. A sample-barcoded 5' primer and a J-beta primer mix were used in a second PCR of about 6 to 11 cycles. TCRdb redid the calling of the 5' RACE reads with MiXCR, one entry per CDR3 protein. The sample shows fewer than 950,000 distinct CDR3 sequences, 35% to 40% of them seen only once. The receptor's source is a man aged 18 to 29 in good health. The V gene is TRBV4-3, the J gene TRBJ1-2, with unresolved D. Material: blood. The CDR3 loop is CASSQDSRSGYGYTF. The CDR3 DNA is TGCGCCAGCAGCCAAGACAGCCGCTCGGGCTATGGCTACACCTTC.